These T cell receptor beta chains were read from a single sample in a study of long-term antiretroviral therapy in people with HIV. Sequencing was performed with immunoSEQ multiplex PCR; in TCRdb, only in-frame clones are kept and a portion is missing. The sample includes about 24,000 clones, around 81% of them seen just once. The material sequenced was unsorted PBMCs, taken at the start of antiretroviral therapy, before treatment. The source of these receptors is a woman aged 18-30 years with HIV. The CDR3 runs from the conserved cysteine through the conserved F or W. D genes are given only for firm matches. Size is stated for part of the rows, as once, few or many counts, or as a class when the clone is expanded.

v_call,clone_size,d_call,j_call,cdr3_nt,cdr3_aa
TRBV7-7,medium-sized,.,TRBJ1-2,TGTGCCCGGAACCAGGGAAAGTGTACTAACTATGGCTACACCTTC,CARNQGKCTNYGYTF
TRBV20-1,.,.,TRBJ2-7,TGCAGTGCTAGGGACTCCTACGAGCAGTACTTC,CSARDSYEQYF
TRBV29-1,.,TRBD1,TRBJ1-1,TGCAGCGTTGCTGGACAGGACCGTGGGGTAAACACTGAAGCTTTCTTT,CSVAGQDRGVNTEAFF
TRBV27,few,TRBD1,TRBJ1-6,TGTGCCAGCAGTATAACCGGGACAGCCGATTCACCCCTCCACTTT,CASSITGTADSPLHF
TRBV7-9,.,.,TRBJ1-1,TGTGCCAGCAGCTTAGGGGTCACTGAAGCTTTCTTT,CASSLGVTEAFF
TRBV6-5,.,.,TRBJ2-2,TGTGCCAGCAGTTACAGGCCTCGTAACGGGGAGCTGTTTTTT,CASSYRPRNGELFF
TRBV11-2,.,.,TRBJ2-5,TGTGCCAGCAGCTTAGAGGGACCAGCGGGCACCCAGTACTTC,CASSLEGPAGTQYF
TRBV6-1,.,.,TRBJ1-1,TGTGCCAGCAGTGAAAAGGTAGAGAACACTGAAGCTTTCTTT,CASSEKVENTEAFF
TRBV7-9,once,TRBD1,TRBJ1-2,TGTGCCAGCAGCTTAGGGCGGCAGGGGGCGGAAGGCTACACCTTC,CASSLGRQGAEGYTF
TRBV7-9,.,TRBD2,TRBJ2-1,TGTGCCAGCAGCATTACGGGGGGTGAGCAGTTCTTC,CASSITGGEQFF
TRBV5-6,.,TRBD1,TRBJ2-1,TGTGCCAGCAGCCGGCGGGACAGGGTCAATGAGCAGTTCTTC,CASSRRDRVNEQFF
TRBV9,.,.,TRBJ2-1,TGTGCCAGCAGCGTAGGCTACAATGAGCAGTTCTTC,CASSVGYNEQFF
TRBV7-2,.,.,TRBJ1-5,TGTGCCAGCAGCCCTCGGACGGGCGGTCGGCAGCCCCAGCATTTT,CASSPRTGGRQPQHF
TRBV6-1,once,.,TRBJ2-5,TGTGCCAGCAGTGAATACGGGAGCTCCGGGGAGACCCAGTACTTC,CASSEYGSSGETQYF
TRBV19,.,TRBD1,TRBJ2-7,TGTGCCAGTAGTATATCAGGGGGCGAGCAGTACTTC,CASSISGGEQYF
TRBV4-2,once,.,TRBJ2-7,TGTGCCAGCAGCCAAGCGCCAGGGATAAGCTCCTACGAGCAGTACTTC,CASSQAPGISSYEQYF
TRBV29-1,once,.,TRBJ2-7,TGCAGCGTTGAGTTGGTGGGAGTGGCATACGAGCAGTACTTC,CSVELVGVAYEQYF
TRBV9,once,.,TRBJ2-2,TGTGCCAGCAGCGAACCGGTGGGCACCGGGGAGCTGTTTTTT,CASSEPVGTGELFF
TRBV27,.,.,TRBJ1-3,TGTGCCAGCACCCCCATCCCGGTTGGAAACACCATATATTTT,CASTPIPVGNTIYF
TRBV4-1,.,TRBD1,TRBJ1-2,TGCGCCAGCAGCCAAGGGACAGGGTCCGGTTATGGCTACACCTTC,CASSQGTGSGYGYTF
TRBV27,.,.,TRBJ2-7,TGTGCCAGCAGTTTCGGGCAGATCTTCAGCTCCTACGAGCAGTACTTC,CASSFGQIFSSYEQYF
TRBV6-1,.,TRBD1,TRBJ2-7,TGTGCCAGTATTCCGACAGGGGCCAGCTACGAGCAGTACTTC,CASIPTGASYEQYF
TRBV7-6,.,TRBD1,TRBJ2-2,TGTGCCAGCAGCTTAGACGGGACAGTTAACACCGGGGAGCTGTTTTTT,CASSLDGTVNTGELFF
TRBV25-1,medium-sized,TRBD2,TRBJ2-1,TGTGCCAGCAGTGTACTAGCGGGAGTCAAGTTCTTC,CASSVLAGVKFF